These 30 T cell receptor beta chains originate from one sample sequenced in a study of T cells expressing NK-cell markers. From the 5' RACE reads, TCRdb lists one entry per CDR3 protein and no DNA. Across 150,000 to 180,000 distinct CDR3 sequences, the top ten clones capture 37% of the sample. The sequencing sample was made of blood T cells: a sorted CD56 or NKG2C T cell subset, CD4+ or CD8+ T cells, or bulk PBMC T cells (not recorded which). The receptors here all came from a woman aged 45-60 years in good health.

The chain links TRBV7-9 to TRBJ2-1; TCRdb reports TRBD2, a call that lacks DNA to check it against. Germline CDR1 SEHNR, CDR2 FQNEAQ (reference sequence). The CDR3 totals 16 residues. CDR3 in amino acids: CASSHPLAGDYNEQFF. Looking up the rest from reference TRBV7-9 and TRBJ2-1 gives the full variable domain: DTGVSQNPRHKITKRGQNVTFRCDPISEHNRLYWYRQTLGQGPEFLTYFQNEAQLEKSRLLSDRFSAERPKGSFSTLEIQRTEQGDSAMYLCASSHPLAGDYNEQFFGPGTRLTVL.

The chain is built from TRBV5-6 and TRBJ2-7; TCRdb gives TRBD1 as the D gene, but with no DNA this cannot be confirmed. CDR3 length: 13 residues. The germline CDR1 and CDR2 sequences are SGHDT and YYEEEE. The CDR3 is CASLDRAFYEQYF.

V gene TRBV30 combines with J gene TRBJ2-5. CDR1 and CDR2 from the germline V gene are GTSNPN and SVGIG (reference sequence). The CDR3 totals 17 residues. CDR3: CAWSVRLGRTTLETQYF.

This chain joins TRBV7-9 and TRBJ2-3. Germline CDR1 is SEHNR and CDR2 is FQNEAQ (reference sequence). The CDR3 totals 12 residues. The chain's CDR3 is CASSLGGNTQYF.

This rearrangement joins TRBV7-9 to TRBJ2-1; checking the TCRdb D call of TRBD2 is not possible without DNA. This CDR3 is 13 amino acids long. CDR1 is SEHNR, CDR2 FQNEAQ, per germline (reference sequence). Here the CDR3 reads CASDFSHADEQFF.

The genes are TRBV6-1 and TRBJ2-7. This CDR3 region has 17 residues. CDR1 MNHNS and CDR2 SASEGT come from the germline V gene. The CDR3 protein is CASSDFGRVGGYYEQYF.

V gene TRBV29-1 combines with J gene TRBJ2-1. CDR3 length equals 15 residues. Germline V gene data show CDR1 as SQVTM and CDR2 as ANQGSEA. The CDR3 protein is CSVEVVDYSYNEQFF.

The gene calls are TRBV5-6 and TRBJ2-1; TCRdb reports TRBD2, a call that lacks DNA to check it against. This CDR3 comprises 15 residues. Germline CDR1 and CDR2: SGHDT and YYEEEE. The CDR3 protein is CASSLSSGYYNEQFF.

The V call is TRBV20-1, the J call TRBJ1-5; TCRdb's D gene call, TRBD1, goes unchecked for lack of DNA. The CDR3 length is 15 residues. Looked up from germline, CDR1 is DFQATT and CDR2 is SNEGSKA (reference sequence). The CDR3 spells CSARDQQGLNQPQHF.

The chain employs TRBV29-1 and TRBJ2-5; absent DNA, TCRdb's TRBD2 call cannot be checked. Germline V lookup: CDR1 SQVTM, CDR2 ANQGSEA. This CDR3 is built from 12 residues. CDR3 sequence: CSVETGVGTQYF.

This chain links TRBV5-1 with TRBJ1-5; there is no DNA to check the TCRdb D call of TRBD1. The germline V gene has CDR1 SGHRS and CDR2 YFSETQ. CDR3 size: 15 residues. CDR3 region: CASSPSPGHNQPQHF.

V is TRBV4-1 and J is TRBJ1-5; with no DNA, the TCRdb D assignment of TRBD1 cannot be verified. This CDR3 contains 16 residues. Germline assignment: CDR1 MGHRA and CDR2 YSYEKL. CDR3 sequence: CASSPHATGEMQPQHF.

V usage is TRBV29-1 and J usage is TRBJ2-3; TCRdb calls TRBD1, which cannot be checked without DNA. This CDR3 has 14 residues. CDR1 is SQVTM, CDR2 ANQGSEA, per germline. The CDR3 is CSGDPGQGADTQYF.

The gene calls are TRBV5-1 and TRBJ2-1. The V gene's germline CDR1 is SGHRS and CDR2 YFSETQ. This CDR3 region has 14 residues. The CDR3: CASSPSPDYNEQFF. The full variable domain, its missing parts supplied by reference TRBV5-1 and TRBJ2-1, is KAGVTQTPRYLIKTRGQQVTLSCSPISGHRSVSWYQQTPGQGLQFLFEYFSETQRNKGNFPGRFSGRQFSNSRSEMNVSTLELGDSALYLCASSPSPDYNEQFFGPGTRLTVL.

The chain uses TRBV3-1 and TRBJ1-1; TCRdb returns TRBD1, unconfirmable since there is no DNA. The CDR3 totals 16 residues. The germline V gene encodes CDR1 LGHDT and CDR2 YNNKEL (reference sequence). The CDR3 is CASSQGPTTGVTEAFF.

CDR3 loop: CASSLTGASVEAFF. The chain links TRBV28 to TRBJ1-1; TCRdb calls TRBD1, which cannot be checked without DNA. This CDR3 is built from 14 residues. Germline CDR1 and CDR2: MDHEN and SYDVKM.

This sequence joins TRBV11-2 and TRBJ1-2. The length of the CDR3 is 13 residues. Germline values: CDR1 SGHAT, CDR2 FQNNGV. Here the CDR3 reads CASSFGSFYGYTF.

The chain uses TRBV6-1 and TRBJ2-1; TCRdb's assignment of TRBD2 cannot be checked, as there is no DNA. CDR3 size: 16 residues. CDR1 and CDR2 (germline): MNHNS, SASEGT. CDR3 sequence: CASSDFRAGVYNEQFF.

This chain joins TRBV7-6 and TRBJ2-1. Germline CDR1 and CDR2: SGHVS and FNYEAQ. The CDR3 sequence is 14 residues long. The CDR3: CASSFREPDNEQFF.

Here the CDR3 reads CASSSLSGNEQFF. The V gene is TRBV7-3, the J gene TRBJ2-1; lacking DNA, the TRBD2 call made by TCRdb goes unchecked. The germline V gene encodes CDR1 SGHTA and CDR2 FQGTGA. The CDR3 extends over 13 amino acids.

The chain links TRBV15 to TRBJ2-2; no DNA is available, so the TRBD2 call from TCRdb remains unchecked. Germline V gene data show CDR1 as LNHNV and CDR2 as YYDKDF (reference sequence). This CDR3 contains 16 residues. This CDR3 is CATSRDRSGRTGELFF.

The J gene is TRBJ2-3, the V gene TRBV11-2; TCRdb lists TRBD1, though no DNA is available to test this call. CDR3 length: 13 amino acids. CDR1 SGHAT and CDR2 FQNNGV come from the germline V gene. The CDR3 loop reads CASRDWGTDTQYF.

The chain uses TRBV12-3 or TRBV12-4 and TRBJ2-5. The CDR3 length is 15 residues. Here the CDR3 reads CASSSYTVGLETQYF.

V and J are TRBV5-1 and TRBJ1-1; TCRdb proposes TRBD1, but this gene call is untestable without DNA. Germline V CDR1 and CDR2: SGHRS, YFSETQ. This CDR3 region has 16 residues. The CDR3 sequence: CASSTGSNRGNTEAFF.

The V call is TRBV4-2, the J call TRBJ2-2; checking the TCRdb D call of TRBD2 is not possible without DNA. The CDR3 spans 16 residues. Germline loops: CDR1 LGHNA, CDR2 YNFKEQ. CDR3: CASSQAAAGVGGELFF.

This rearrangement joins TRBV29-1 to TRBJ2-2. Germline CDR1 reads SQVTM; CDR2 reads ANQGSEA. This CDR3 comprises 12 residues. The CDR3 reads CSVFANTGELFF.

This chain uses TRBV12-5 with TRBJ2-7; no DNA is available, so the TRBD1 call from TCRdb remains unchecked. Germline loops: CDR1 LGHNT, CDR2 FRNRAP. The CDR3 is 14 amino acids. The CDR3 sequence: CASGSLTGGYEQYF.

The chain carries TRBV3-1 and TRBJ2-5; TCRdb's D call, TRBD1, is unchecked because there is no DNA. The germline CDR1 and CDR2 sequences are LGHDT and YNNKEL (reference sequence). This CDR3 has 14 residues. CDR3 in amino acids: CASTPGRSRETQYF.

CDR3 loop: CASKHGQITDTQYF. This chain joins TRBV7-9 and TRBJ2-3; the D gene TCRdb calls, TRBD1, cannot be checked with no DNA. CDR1 is SEHNR and CDR2 is FQNEAQ in the germline V gene (reference sequence). The CDR3 is made up of 14 amino acids.

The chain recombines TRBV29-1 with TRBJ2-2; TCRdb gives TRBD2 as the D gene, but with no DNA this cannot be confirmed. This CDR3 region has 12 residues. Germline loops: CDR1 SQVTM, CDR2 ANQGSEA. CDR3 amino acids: CSVGQTGGELFF.